This TCR beta chain comes out of a study of blood T cell repertoires in COVID-19. Authors' processing steps: Reference gene primer amplification in the assay estimated nucleated cell counts. Sequencing was performed with immunoSEQ multiplex PCR; in TCRdb, only in-frame clones are kept and a portion is missing. V, J and clone size are those of that table, while D and trimming were read from the DNA. Found here are around 59,000 clones, around 80% of them singletons; the top ten hold roughly an eighth. CDR3 size: 14 residues. CDR1 and CDR2 from the germline V gene are SEHNR and FQNEAQ (reference sequence). The V end lost 5 bases, the J end lost 3 bases, and 14 bases lay between the germline ends.

The source material was peripheral blood. The sequence came from a man of 80 years or more with acute or convalescent COVID-19. The chain employs TRBV7-9 and TRBJ2-7; D is possibly TRBD1 (5 bases). In nucleotides, the CDR3 is TGTGCCAGCAGCCCAGACAGTGGCAACTACGAGCAGTACTTC. This translates into CASSPDSGNYEQYF.